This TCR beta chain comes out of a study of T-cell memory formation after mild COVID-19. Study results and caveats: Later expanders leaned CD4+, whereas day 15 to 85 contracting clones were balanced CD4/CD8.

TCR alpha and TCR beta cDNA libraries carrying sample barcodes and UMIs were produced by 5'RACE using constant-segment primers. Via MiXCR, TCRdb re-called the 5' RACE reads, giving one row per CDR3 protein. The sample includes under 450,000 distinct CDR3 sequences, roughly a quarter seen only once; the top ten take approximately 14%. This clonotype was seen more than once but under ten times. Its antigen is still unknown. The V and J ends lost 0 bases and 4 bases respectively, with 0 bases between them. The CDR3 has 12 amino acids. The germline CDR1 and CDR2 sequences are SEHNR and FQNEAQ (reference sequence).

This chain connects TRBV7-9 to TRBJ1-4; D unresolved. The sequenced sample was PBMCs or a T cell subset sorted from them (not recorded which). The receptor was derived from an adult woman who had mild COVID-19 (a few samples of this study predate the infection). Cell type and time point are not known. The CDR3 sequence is CASSLANEKLFF. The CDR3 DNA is TGTGCCAGCAGCTTAGCTAATGAAAAACTGTTTTTT.